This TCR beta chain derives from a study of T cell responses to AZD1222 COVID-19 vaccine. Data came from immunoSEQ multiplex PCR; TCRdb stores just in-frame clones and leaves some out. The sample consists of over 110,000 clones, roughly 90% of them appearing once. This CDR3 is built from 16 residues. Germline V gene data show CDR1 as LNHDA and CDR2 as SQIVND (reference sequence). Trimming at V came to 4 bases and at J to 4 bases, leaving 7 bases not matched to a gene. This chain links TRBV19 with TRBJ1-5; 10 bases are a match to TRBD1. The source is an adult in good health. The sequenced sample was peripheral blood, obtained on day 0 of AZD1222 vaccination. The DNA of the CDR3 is TGTGCCAGTAGTACCCCTTGGACAGGGGGAAATCAGCCCCAGCATTTT. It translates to CASSTPWTGGNQPQHF.